The 24 T cell receptor beta chains in this list originate from one sample, sequenced in a study of regulatory T cells in long-lasting Graves disease. Arm-PCR of CDR3 regions and iRepertoire HTBI primers were the basis on which TCR beta libraries were built. TCRdb re-analysed the multiplex PCR reads in MiXCR, keeping a single row per CDR3 protein. The sample carries roughly 700,000 distinct CDR3 sequences, 25% to 30% recorded once. Time point defined: persistent/refractory GD, antithyroid drugs over 5 years with positive TRAb. Generation of the TCR library employed RNA extracted from PBMCs. Sequenced material: peripheral blood mononuclear cells (PBMCs), taken when the disease was refractory, from a patient treated with antithyroid drugs. The receptors derive from a female donor with Graves disease.

The rearrangement links TRBV11-2 to TRBJ1-5; 7 nucleotides line up with TRBD1. The V segment lost 5 bases and the J segment 3 bases; nucleotides outside the gene matches: 7. Germline V gene data show CDR1 as SGHAT and CDR2 as FQNNGV. The CDR3 is 15 amino acids. The CDR3 spells CASSRTGTDNQPQHF. DNA of the CDR3: TGTGCCAGCAGCCGCACCGGGACAGACAATCAGCCCCAGCATTTT.

CDR3 DNA: TGTGCCAGTAGTATAGTGGGGGTACGGCAGCCCCAGCATTTT. Protein: CASSIVGVRQPQHF. The chain joins TRBV19 to TRBJ1-5, with a weak D call TRBD1 (5 bases). CDR1 and CDR2 (germline): LNHDA, SQIVND (reference sequence). Deletions cut 1 base from V and 7 bases from J, with 11 bases between. CDR3 size: 14 residues.

A single count supports this clonotype. The chain uses TRBV28 and TRBJ2-4, with D possibly matching TRBD1 (6 bases). CDR1 is MDHEN and CDR2 is SYDVKM in the germline V gene. The CDR3 loop spans 14 amino acids. Trimming cost V 6 bases and J 3 bases, with 12 bases left between them. CDR3 in DNA: TGTGCCAGCAGCGCAGGACAGCTCAAAAACATTCAGTACTTC. It codes for CASSAGQLKNIQYF.

This sequence joins TRBV6-2 or TRBV6-3 and TRBJ2-1, with 11 bases aligning to TRBD2. The CDR3 totals 14 residues. Per the germline V gene, CDR1 is MNHEY and CDR2 is SVGEGT. The V gene end was trimmed by 7 bases and the J gene end by 6 bases; junction bases not matched to a gene: 5. CDR3 amino acids: CASTLAGGVNEQFF. The CDR3 nucleotides are TGTGCCAGCACCTTAGCGGGAGGGGTCAATGAGCAGTTCTTC.

The chain links TRBV12-3 or TRBV12-4 to TRBJ2-2; 10 bases are shared with TRBD2. With V trimmed by 3 bases and J by 6 bases, 7 bases remained unmatched. The CDR3 runs 16 residues. CDR3 DNA sequence: TGTGCCAGCAGTTTCGTGCCAGCGGGAGGGCCCGGGGAGCTGTTTTTT. Its translation is CASSFVPAGGPGELFF.

The J gene is TRBJ2-2, the V gene TRBV6-1, with 8 nucleotides matching TRBD1. The CDR3 length is 16 residues. V shed 7 bases, J shed 0 bases, and the junction held 7 bases outside the gene matches. Germline CDR1 and CDR2: MNHNS and SASEGT. The CDR3 DNA is TGTGCCAGCAAACCAGGGGGCTCGTCGAACACCGGGGAGCTGTTTTTT. Residues: CASKPGGSSNTGELFF.

The sample holds a few counts of this clonotype. The V and J genes are TRBV20-1 and TRBJ1-2; the match to TRBD1 covers 7 bases. Germline loops: CDR1 DFQATT, CDR2 SNEGSKA (reference sequence). The CDR3 totals 13 residues. V shed 6 bases and J 5 bases; nucleotides not matched to a gene: 9. The CDR3 here is CSAPTGIGYGYTF. The DNA of the CDR3 is TGCAGTGCGCCGACAGGGATTGGGTATGGCTACACCTTC.

The J gene is TRBJ1-1, the V gene TRBV29-1; weak D call: TRBD1 (6 bases). V was cut by 6 bases and J by 4 bases, with 21 bases left in between. The CDR3 loop spans 15 amino acids. The germline V gene encodes CDR1 SQVTM and CDR2 ANQGSEA. CDR3 region: CSVRETGGGSTEAFF. As DNA, the CDR3 is TGCAGCGTGCGGGAGACGGGGGGCGGGAGCACTGAAGCTTTCTTT.

The chain has TRBV27 and TRBJ2-6, with 11 bases fitting TRBD1. The trim removed 5 bases at V and 0 bases at J, leaving 9 bases unmatched. CDR3 length equals 19 residues. Germline CDR1 and CDR2: MNHEY and SMNVEV (reference sequence). The CDR3 DNA is TGTGCCAGCAGTGGATCGGGACAGGGGGGGATCTCTGGGGCCAACGTCCTGACTTTC. Its translation: CASSGSGQGGISGANVLTF.

CDR3 bases: TGTGCCAGTAAGAGCGGGATAAACACCGGGGAGCTGTTTTTT. As protein: CASKSGINTGELFF. The rearrangement joins TRBV19 to TRBJ2-2; TRBD2 matches at 7 bases. V shed 7 bases and J 2 bases; nucleotides not matched to a gene: 4. The CDR3 runs 14 residues. Germline lookup yields CDR1 LNHDA and CDR2 SQIVND (reference sequence).

The chain couples TRBV12-3 or TRBV12-4 to TRBJ2-5; D ambiguous. Trimming cost V 4 bases and J 7 bases, with 7 bases left between them. The CDR3 spans 11 residues. The CDR3 here is CASSSEGTQYF. CDR3 in DNA: TGTGCCAGCAGTTCAGAAGGGACCCAGTACTTC.

The chain has TRBV7-6 and TRBJ2-7; D perhaps matches TRBD2 (6 bases). This CDR3 region has 13 residues. Germline-derived CDR1 and CDR2 are SGHVS and FNYEAQ. V was trimmed by 10 bases and J by 1 base, leaving 14 bases between them. The CDR3 is CATNAGGSYEQYF. Here the CDR3 DNA reads TGTGCCACCAATGCTGGGGGGTCCTACGAGCAGTACTTC.

The rearrangement joins TRBV10-3 to TRBJ1-5, with 7 bases matching TRBD1. CDR1 and CDR2 from the germline V gene are ENHRY and SYGVKD. The junction had 6 bases not matched to a gene; V was cut back by 10 bases and J by 0 bases. CDR3 length: 14 amino acids. CDR3 DNA sequence: TGTGCCACAGGGGAGGGGGCTAGCAATCAGCCCCAGCATTTT. It specifies CATGEGASNQPQHF.

This clonotype was counted a few times. The chain combines TRBV29-1 with TRBJ1-2; 10 bases are a match to TRBD1. Per the germline V gene, CDR1 is SQVTM and CDR2 is ANQGSEA. CDR3 length: 14 amino acids. Unmatched junction bases numbered 10, after V lost 7 bases and J lost 5 bases. This CDR3 reads CSAKPGTGDYGYTF. CDR3 coding DNA: TGCAGCGCAAAACCCGGGACAGGGGATTATGGCTACACCTTC.

The rearrangement links TRBV20-1 to TRBJ1-2; 8 positions match TRBD1. The CDR3 is 11 amino acids. The germline V gene has CDR1 DFQATT and CDR2 SNEGSKA (reference sequence). V lost 6 bases, J lost 7 bases, and 4 bases stayed unmatched. This chain's CDR3 is CSAMDRAGYTF. The CDR3 nucleotides read TGCAGTGCAATGGACAGGGCTGGCTACACCTTC.

The CDR3 spells CATYPQGITEAFF. In DNA, the CDR3 is TGTGCCACCTACCCACAGGGGATCACTGAAGCTTTCTTT. The chain joins TRBV7-8 to TRBJ1-1; 7 nucleotides match TRBD1. Germline CDR1 is SGHVS and CDR2 is FQNEAQ. CDR3 length: 13 residues. With V trimmed by 10 bases and J by 4 bases, 9 bases remained unmatched.

The chain combines TRBV20-1 with TRBJ2-7; TRBD1 agrees at 9 bases. The germline V gene encodes CDR1 DFQATT and CDR2 SNEGSKA (reference sequence). CDR3 length: 12 amino acids. V was clipped by 6 bases and J by 2 bases; unmatched bases: 2. The CDR3 loop is CSARTGAYEQYF. CDR3 coding DNA: TGCAGTGCGAGGACAGGGGCCTACGAGCAGTACTTC.

This clonotype was recorded at least ten times. The chain joins TRBV6-2 or TRBV6-3 to TRBJ2-7, with no clear D. The CDR3 length is 13 residues. Germline-derived CDR1 and CDR2 are MNHEY and SVGEGT. The V end lost 4 bases, the J end lost 2 bases, and 9 bases lay between the germline ends. The CDR3 bases are TGTGCCAGCAGTTGCGGACCCCCCTACGAGCAGTACTTC. It codes for CASSCGPPYEQYF.

This clonotype was recorded once. The genes are TRBV6-1 and TRBJ2-6, with unresolved D. Looked up from germline, CDR1 is MNHNS and CDR2 is SASEGT. This CDR3 region has 13 residues. For the CDR3, the DNA is TGTGTCCGGCCATACTCTGGGGCCAACGTCCTGACTTTC. Its translation is CVRPYSGANVLTF.

CDR3 loop: CASSPRLNYGYTF. The CDR3 DNA is TGTGCCAGCAGTCCCCGGCTCAACTATGGCTACACCTTC. The V and J genes are TRBV5-5 and TRBJ1-2; D gene uncertain. The CDR3 length is 13 residues. CDR1 SGHKS and CDR2 YYEKEE come from the germline V gene (reference sequence). The V and J ends lost 5 bases and 2 bases respectively, with 10 bases between them.

This clonotype was counted only a few times. This CDR3 reads CASSPLGTSSYEQYF. Here the CDR3 DNA reads TGTGCCAGCAGTCCTCTCGGGACCAGCTCCTACGAGCAGTACTTC. This sequence joins TRBV27 and TRBJ2-7; the D call may be TRBD1 or TRBD2 (5 bases each). Trimming pared 5 bases from V and 0 bases from J, leaving 14 bases between. CDR1 and CDR2 (germline): MNHEY, SMNVEV (reference sequence). The CDR3 covers 15 residues.

This chain uses TRBV29-1 with TRBJ2-2; the match to TRBD1 covers 8 bases. Germline loops: CDR1 SQVTM, CDR2 ANQGSEA. After removal of 5 bases from V and 4 bases from J, the junction contained 6 bases not matched to a gene. CDR3 size: 14 residues. Here the CDR3 reads CSVLWTGRTGELFF. The DNA for the CDR3 is TGCAGCGTTTTATGGACAGGGCGCACCGGGGAGCTGTTTTTT.

The sample holds a few counts of this clonotype. The chain carries TRBV7-3 and TRBJ2-4; TRBD1 matches at 9 bases. The CDR3 contains 14 residues. Trimming cost V 5 bases and J 8 bases; bases outside gene matches: 7. CDR1 is SGHTA, CDR2 FQGTGA, per germline. This CDR3 is CASSPGQGRYIQYF. CDR3 sequence (DNA): TGTGCCAGCAGCCCAGGACAGGGGCGATACATTCAGTACTTC.

The chain is built from TRBV28 and TRBJ2-7; possibly TRBD1 or TRBD2 for D (6 bases each). This CDR3 has 14 amino acids. CDR1 MDHEN and CDR2 SYDVKM come from the germline V gene. V lost 6 bases to trimming and J lost 3 bases, with 15 bases between them. CDR3 DNA: TGTGCCAGCAGCCAGCCCGGGGGCAGCTACGAGCAGTACTTC. Amino acids: CASSQPGGSYEQYF.